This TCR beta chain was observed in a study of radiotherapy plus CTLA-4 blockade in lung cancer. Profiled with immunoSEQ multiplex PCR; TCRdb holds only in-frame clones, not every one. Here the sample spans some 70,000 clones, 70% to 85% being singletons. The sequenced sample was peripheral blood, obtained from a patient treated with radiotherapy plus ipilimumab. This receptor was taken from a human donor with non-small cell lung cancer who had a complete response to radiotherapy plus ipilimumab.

Written as DNA, the CDR3 is TGTGCCAGCAGCTTAGCGCAAAGGACCTCTGAAGCTTTCTTT. Translation gives CASSLAQRTSEAFF. J is TRBJ1-1 and V is TRBV7-2, with unresolved D. The CDR3 extends over 14 amino acids. V shed 0 bases and J shed 6 bases, with 11 bases lying between them. The V gene's germline CDR1 is SGHTA and CDR2 FQGNSA.